This T cell receptor (beta chain) is from a study of blood T cells in healthy people across ages. This clonotype was counted only a few times. V shed 6 bases, J shed 7 bases, and the junction held 8 bases outside the gene matches. Germline V gene sequence: CDR1 SGHTA, CDR2 FQGNSA. This CDR3 comprises 14 residues. PCR was performed a second time for about 6 to 11 cycles using a sample-barcoded 5' primer and a J-beta primer mix. From the 5' RACE reads, TCRdb called clonotypes with MiXCR, one entry per CDR3 protein. The sample yields roughly 800,000 distinct CDR3 sequences, 58% seen once. Material for sequencing was blood. This chain links TRBV7-2 with TRBJ2-1; 8 nucleotides match TRBD2. The TCR originated in a man under 40 in good health. The CDR3 bases are TGTGCCAGCAGATTAACAGCGGGGGTAAATGAGCAGTTCTTC. This gives the protein CASRLTAGVNEQFF. The entire variable domain, with the rest obtained from reference TRBV7-2 and TRBJ2-1, is as follows: GAGVSQSPSNKVTEKGKDVELRCDPISGHTALYWYRQSLGQGLEFLIYFQGNSAPDKSGLPSDRFSAERTGGSVSTLTIQRTQQEDSAVYLCASRLTAGVNEQFFGPGTRLTVL.